This TCR beta chain was documented in a study of shared clonotypes between healthy human individuals. Here immunoSEQ multiplex PCR was the method, and the copy in TCRdb shows in-frame clones only, minus some. The repertoire holds 2 million to 2.5 million clones, with approximately 96% as singletons. The donors, all of them Caucasian adults, lived in Nashville, Tennessee. This CDR3 comprises 15 residues. V lost 7 bases, J lost 3 bases, and 11 bases stayed unmatched. CDR1 is MDHEN and CDR2 is SYDVKM in the germline V gene. This chain links TRBV28 with TRBJ2-7; the match to TRBD1 covers 8 bases. Sequencing input: naive CD4+ T cells sorted from blood. Subset of the sample: CD45RA+ positively selected. This receptor was taken from a man between 18 and 35 years old in good health. The CDR3 DNA is TGTGCCAGCAACTTAAGTGGGACAGGCGGCTACGAGCAGTACTTC. As protein: CASNLSGTGGYEQYF.